This T cell receptor beta chain was documented in a study of blood T cell repertoires in COVID-19. Study in general: The origin of the acute and convalescent COVID-19 samples was the United States, Italy and Spain. The cDNA or gDNA used as material had been derived from T cells, B-cell-depleted T cells, or PBMCs.

The V end was cut by 6 bases, the J end by 9 bases, with 21 bases between. This CDR3 is built from 15 residues. Germline loops: CDR1 MDHEN, CDR2 SYDVKM. Original analysis: Reference gene primer amplification yielded estimated nucleated cell counts. Here immunoSEQ multiplex PCR was the method, and the copy in TCRdb shows in-frame clones only, minus some. V, J and clone size reflect that table, while D and trimming were determined from the DNA. This table holds roughly 70,000 clones, 82% found once. The rearrangement links TRBV28 to TRBJ1-5, with D possibly being TRBD1 (5 bases). The source is a woman aged 60 to 75 with acute or convalescent COVID-19. Specimen: peripheral blood. The CDR3 sequence: CASRPDSTLSRPQHF. The DNA for the CDR3 is TGTGCCAGCAGACCAGACAGTACTCTCAGTAGGCCCCAGCATTTT.